The 24 T cell receptor beta chains given below trace back to one sample, sequenced in a study of blood T cell repertoires in COVID-19. Measured with immunoSEQ multiplex PCR; TCRdb has only the in-frame clones, and not every one. The sample includes 100,000 or so clones, approximately 80% of them seen just once. Source material: peripheral blood. All receptors derive from an elderly woman with acute or convalescent COVID-19.

This chain uses TRBV7-2 with TRBJ2-5; 12 nucleotides align to TRBD2. Germline trimming cut 1 base from V and 4 bases from J; bases unmatched to any gene: 7. This CDR3 spans 17 amino acids. Germline V CDR1 and CDR2: SGHTA, FQGNSA. CDR3 region: CASSLGLAGALGETQYF. The CDR3, as DNA: TGTGCCAGCAGCTTAGGACTAGCGGGAGCGCTTGGAGAGACCCAGTACTTC.

The V gene is TRBV6-5, the J gene TRBJ1-2; 10 positions agree with TRBD1. The CDR3 is 15 residues long. With V trimmed by 7 bases and J by 4 bases, 9 bases remained unmatched. Germline V gene data show CDR1 as MNHEY and CDR2 as SVGAGI. The DNA for the CDR3 is TGTGCCAGCACCAAAACGGGACAGGGGAGCTATGGCTACACCTTC. Translated: CASTKTGQGSYGYTF.

The rearrangement joins TRBV6-5 to TRBJ1-4; 7 bases map to TRBD1. Trimming at V came to 2 bases and at J to 5 bases, leaving 8 bases not matched to a gene. The CDR3 totals 16 residues. CDR1 and CDR2 from the germline V gene are MNHEY and SVGAGI. This chain's CDR3 is CASSYAEGALNEKLFF. As DNA, the CDR3 is TGTGCCAGCAGTTACGCTGAGGGGGCACTGAATGAAAAACTGTTTTTT.

This clone came up once. CDR3 nucleotide sequence: TGCAGCGTTAAGACTCTCTTAAGCACAGATACGCAGTATTTT. This encodes CSVKTLLSTDTQYF. The V call is TRBV29-1, the J call TRBJ2-3, with D unclear. CDR1 and CDR2 (germline): SQVTM, ANQGSEA. Trimming stripped 5 bases from V and 0 bases from J, with 12 bases between. The CDR3 consists of 14 residues.

The chain joins TRBV19 to TRBJ2-2; 10 bases are shared with TRBD2. V lost 5 bases and J lost 1; bases outside the gene matches: 7. CDR1 LNHDA and CDR2 SQIVND come from the germline V gene (reference sequence). This CDR3 comprises 17 residues. The CDR3 sequence is CASSLGTSAMNTGELFF. The DNA for the CDR3 is TGTGCCAGTAGTTTAGGGACTAGCGCGATGAACACCGGGGAGCTGTTTTTT.

Points on this clone: The identical CDR3 is also encoded by other nucleotide sequences in the sample. The chain uses TRBV3-1 (or the pseudogene TRBV3-2) and TRBJ1-6; TRBD1 might be the D (5 bases). Trimming removed 1 base at V and 6 bases at J, with 7 bases between. The CDR3 is 14 amino acids. The germline gives CDR1 LGHDT, CDR2 YNNKEL (reference sequence). In nucleotides, the CDR3 is TGTGCCAGCAGCCAAGGCGGGGGTAATTCACCCCTCCACTTT. It is translated as CASSQGGGNSPLHF.

The V gene is TRBV7-2, the J gene TRBJ2-2, with a possible D match to TRBD1 (6 bases). The CDR3 has 13 amino acids. V dropped 5 bases and J dropped 7 bases, with 11 bases sitting between them. The V gene's germline CDR1 is SGHTA and CDR2 FQGNSA. CDR3 nucleotides: TGTGCCAGCAGCCGTAAACAGGGCGGGGAGCTGTTTTTT. Encoded protein: CASSRKQGGELFF.

The chain employs TRBV7-6 and TRBJ2-7; D might be TRBD1 (5 bases). CDR3 length equals 15 residues. CDR1 and CDR2 (germline): SGHVS, FNYEAQ. V lost 5 bases and J lost 0, with 14 bases in between. CDR3 coding DNA: TGTGCCAGCAGCCTTCAAGCAGACAGCTCCTACGAGCAGTACTTC. Its protein is CASSLQADSSYEQYF. Together with reference TRBV7-6 and TRBJ2-7, the CDR3 gives the full variable domain: GAGVSQSPRYKVTKRGQDVALRCDPISGHVSLYWYRQALGQGPEFLTYFNYEAQQDKSGLPNDRFSAERPEGSISTLTIQRTEQRDSAMYRCASSLQADSSYEQYFGPGTRLTVT.

This clone has only one observation. J is TRBJ2-7 and V is TRBV6-4; 10 bases agree with TRBD2. Germline V gene data show CDR1 as MRHNA and CDR2 as SNTAGT. The CDR3 sequence is 14 residues long. V shed 6 bases, J shed 0 bases, and the junction held 2 bases outside the gene matches. In DNA form, the CDR3 reads TGTGCCAGCAGCGGACTAGCGGTCTCCTACGAGCAGTACGTC. Encoded protein: CASSGLAVSYEQYV.

The rearrangement links TRBV19 to TRBJ1-2; TRBD1 matches 7 bases. Per germline, CDR1 LNHDA and CDR2 SQIVND (reference sequence). The CDR3 has 16 residues. J was trimmed by 0 bases and V by 5 bases; bases with no gene match: 9. The CDR3 region has the DNA TGTGCCAGTAGTCCTAGGGGGCAACAGGCTAACTATGGCTACACCTTC. Protein: CASSPRGQQANYGYTF.

This chain joins TRBV6-5 and TRBJ2-3; 7 nucleotides agree with TRBD1. The length of the CDR3 is 13 residues. Germline V gene lookup returns CDR1 MNHEY and CDR2 SVGAGI. Trimming removed 10 bases from V and 2 bases from J; junction bases left unmatched: 6. The CDR3 spells CATNRGVTDTQYF. The CDR3, as DNA: TGTGCCACCAACAGGGGTGTCACAGATACGCAGTATTTT.

The CDR3 region is CSASRREGINPGELFF. The CDR3 bases are TGCAGTGCTAGTAGGCGGGAGGGGATAAATCCCGGGGAGCTGTTTTTT. This chain connects TRBV20-1 to TRBJ2-2; TRBD2 agrees at 9 bases. The trim removed 3 bases at V and 6 bases at J, leaving 11 bases unmatched. The CDR3 has 16 residues. Germline CDR1 reads DFQATT; CDR2 reads SNEGSKA (reference sequence).

Comments on this clone: One end of the junction is discordant with germline, which a read error may explain. The chain's CDR3 is CASSRDRGPVF. CDR3 DNA sequence: TGTGCCAGCAGTCGGGACAGGGGGCCGGTCTTC. This chain links TRBV2 with TRBJ2-1, with 12 bases identical to TRBD1. This CDR3 is 11 amino acids long. Germline V gene data show CDR1 as SNHLY and CDR2 as FYNNEI.

The chain carries TRBV5-4 and TRBJ1-1; D may be TRBD1 (6 bases). The CDR3 totals 14 residues. With 3 bases removed from V and 0 bases from J, the gap between germline ends came to 9 bases. Germline CDR1 SGHNT, CDR2 YYREEE (reference sequence). This CDR3 reads CASSYQGMNTEAFF. The CDR3 DNA reads TGTGCCAGCAGCTATCAGGGGATGAACACTGAAGCTTTCTTT.

This chain links TRBV6-5 with TRBJ1-5; 7 bases match TRBD1. The CDR3 runs 13 residues. Trimming cost V 6 bases and J 7 bases; bases outside gene matches: 6. Germline V CDR1 and CDR2: MNHEY, SVGAGI. Here the CDR3 reads CASRAQTGQPQHF. CDR3 sequence (DNA): TGTGCCAGCAGAGCCCAGACAGGGCAGCCCCAGCATTTT.

This chain joins TRBV9 and TRBJ1-2; 9 nucleotides line up with TRBD1. The CDR3 runs 14 residues. V was clipped by 0 bases and J by 7 bases; unmatched bases: 4. CDR1 and CDR2 from the germline V gene are SGDLS and YYNGEE. DNA of the CDR3: TGTGCCAGCAGCGTAGAAGGGACAGGGTTTGGCTACACCTTC. It specifies CASSVEGTGFGYTF.

CDR3 protein: CASTRGDSRGGYTF. CDR3 nucleotides: TGTGCCAGCACCCGGGGGGACTCCAGGGGTGGCTACACCTTC. This chain connects TRBV7-9 to TRBJ1-2, with a weak D call TRBD1 (6 bases). The CDR3 spans 14 residues. Per the germline V gene, CDR1 is SEHNR and CDR2 is FQNEAQ (reference sequence). V was pared by 7 bases and J by 7 bases, with 19 bases between.

CDR3 DNA sequence: TGTGCCACCAGTGTGCGCTATTCTGGCGGGCATGATCGCTACACCTTC. Amino acid sequence: CATSVRYSGGHDRYTF. This chain joins TRBV24-1 and TRBJ1-2; unclear D gene. V was shortened by 5 bases and J by 9 bases, with 24 bases between the two germline ends. This CDR3 comprises 16 residues. The germline V gene has CDR1 KGHDR and CDR2 SFDVKD.

V and J are TRBV21-1 and TRBJ2-4; the table calls TRBD1, which could not be checked here. TRBV21-1 is noted as a pseudogene. This CDR3 is built from 15 residues. This chain's CDR3 is CASSKKGAESNIQYF. In DNA, the CDR3 is TGTGCCAGCAGCAAAAAAGGGGCCGAGTCGAACATTCAGTACTTC.

The chain couples TRBV4-1 to TRBJ1-2; a weak D match, TRBD1 (6 bases). The CDR3 has 15 residues. V lost 4 bases and J lost 4, with 16 bases in between. Germline assignment: CDR1 MGHRA and CDR2 YSYEKL. CDR3 loop: CASSLTGGVSYGYTF. CDR3 nucleotide sequence: TGCGCCAGCAGCCTGACGGGGGGCGTTTCCTATGGCTACACCTTC.

A word on this clone: Other DNA variants within this sample encode the same CDR3. The chain carries TRBV7-9 and TRBJ2-3, with 9 bases identical to TRBD2. V trimming: 3 bases; J trimming: 5 bases; junction bases outside the gene matches: 3. The CDR3 runs 14 residues. Germline V CDR1 and CDR2: SEHNR, FQNEAQ (reference sequence). In DNA form, the CDR3 reads TGTGCCAGCAGCTTTAGTAGCGGGAGAGATACGCAGTATTTT. Residues: CASSFSSGRDTQYF. The whole variable domain, remainder taken from reference TRBV7-9 and TRBJ2-3, is DTGVSQNPRHKITKRGQNVTFRCDPISEHNRLYWYRQTLGQGPEFLTYFQNEAQLEKSRLLSDRFSAERPKGSFSTLEIQRTEQGDSAMYLCASSFSSGRDTQYFGPGTRLTVL.

This chain joins TRBV15 and TRBJ1-4; 9 nucleotides agree with TRBD1. CDR3 length equals 16 residues. V shed 0 bases, J shed 5 bases, and the junction held 4 bases outside the gene matches. CDR1 is LNHNV and CDR2 is YYDKDF in the germline V gene (reference sequence). DNA for the CDR3: TGTGCCACCAGCAGAGACATTGGGACAGGGAATGAAAAACTGTTTTTT. Encoded protein: CATSRDIGTGNEKLFF.

The gene calls are TRBV7-9 and TRBJ1-4; TRBD1 matches at 7 bases. The CDR3 contains 14 residues. V shed 5 bases, J shed 4 bases, and the junction held 4 bases outside the gene matches. CDR1 and CDR2 (germline): SEHNR, FQNEAQ (reference sequence). This chain's CDR3 is CASSMGQINEKLFF. DNA for the CDR3: TGTGCCAGCAGCATGGGACAGATTAATGAAAAACTGTTTTTT.

In DNA, the CDR3 is TGCGCCAGCAGCTTGGAGACAGGGGGGACGGGGACCCAGTACTTC. It codes for CASSLETGGTGTQYF. This chain uses TRBV5-1 with TRBJ2-5, with 9 bases identical to TRBD1. The CDR3 runs to 15 residues. J was trimmed by 7 bases and V by 0 bases; bases with no gene match: 7. CDR1 and CDR2 from the germline V gene are SGHRS and YFSETQ. Together with reference TRBV5-1 and TRBJ2-5, the CDR3 gives the full variable domain: KAGVTQTPRYLIKTRGQQVTLSCSPISGHRSVSWYQQTPGQGLQFLFEYFSETQRNKGNFPGRFSGRQFSNSRSEMNVSTLELGDSALYLCASSLETGGTGTQYFGPGTRLLVL.